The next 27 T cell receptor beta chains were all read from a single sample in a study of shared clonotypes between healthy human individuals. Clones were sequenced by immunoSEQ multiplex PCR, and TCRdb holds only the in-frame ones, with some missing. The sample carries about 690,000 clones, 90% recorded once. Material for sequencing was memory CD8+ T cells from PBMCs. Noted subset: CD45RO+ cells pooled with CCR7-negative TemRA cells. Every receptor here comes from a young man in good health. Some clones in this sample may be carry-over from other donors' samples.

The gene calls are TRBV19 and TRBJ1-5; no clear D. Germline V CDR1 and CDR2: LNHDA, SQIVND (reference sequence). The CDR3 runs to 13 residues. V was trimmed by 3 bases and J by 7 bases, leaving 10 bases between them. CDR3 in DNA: TGTGCCAGTAGTATCTGGGGTGGGCAGCCCCAGCATTTT. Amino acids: CASSIWGGQPQHF.

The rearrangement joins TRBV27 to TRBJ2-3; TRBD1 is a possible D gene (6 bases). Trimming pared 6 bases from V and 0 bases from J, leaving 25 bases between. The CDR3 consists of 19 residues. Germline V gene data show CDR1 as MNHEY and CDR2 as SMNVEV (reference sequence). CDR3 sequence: CASSSYREMVTGSTDTQYF. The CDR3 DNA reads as TGTGCCAGCAGCTCCTATAGGGAGATGGTAACAGGGAGCACAGATACGCAGTATTTT.

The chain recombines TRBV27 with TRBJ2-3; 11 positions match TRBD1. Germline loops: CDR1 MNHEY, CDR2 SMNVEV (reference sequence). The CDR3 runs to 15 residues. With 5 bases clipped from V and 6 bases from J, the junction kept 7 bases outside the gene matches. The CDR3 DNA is TGTGCCAGCAGTCACCGGGACAGGGGGTATGATACGCAGTATTTT. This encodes CASSHRDRGYDTQYF.

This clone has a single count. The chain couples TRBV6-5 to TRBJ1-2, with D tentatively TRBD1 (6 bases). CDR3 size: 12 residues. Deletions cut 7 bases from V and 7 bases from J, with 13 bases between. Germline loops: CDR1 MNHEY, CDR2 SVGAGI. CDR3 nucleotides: TGTGCCAGCACGACACCCAGGGGTGGCTACACCTTC. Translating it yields CASTTPRGGYTF.

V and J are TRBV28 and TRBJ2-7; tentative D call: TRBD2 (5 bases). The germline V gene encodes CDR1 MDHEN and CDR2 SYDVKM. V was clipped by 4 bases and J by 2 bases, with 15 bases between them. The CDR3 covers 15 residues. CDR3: CASSSVPGLTYEQYF. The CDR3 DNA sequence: TGTGCCAGCAGTTCCGTTCCCGGACTGACCTACGAGCAGTACTTC.

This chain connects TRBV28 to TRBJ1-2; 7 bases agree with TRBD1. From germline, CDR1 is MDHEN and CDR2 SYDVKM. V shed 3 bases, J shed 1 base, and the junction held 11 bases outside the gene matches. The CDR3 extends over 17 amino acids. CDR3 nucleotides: TGTGCCAGCAGTTTTTGGTTACAGGGGACGGATAACTATGGCTACACCTTC. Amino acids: CASSFWLQGTDNYGYTF.

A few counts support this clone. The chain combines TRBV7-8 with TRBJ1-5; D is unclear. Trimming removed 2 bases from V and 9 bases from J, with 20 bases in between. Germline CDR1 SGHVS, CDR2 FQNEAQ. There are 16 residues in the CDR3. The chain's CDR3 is CASSLSPPDGSGPQHF. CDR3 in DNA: TGTGCCAGCAGCTTATCCCCTCCCGACGGGAGCGGGCCCCAGCATTTT.

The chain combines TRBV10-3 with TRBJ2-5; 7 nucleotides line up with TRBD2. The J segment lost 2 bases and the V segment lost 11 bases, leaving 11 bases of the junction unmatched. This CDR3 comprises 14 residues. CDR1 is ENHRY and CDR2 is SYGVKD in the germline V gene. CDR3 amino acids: CADPLLAVQETQYF. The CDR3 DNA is TGTGCCGACCCCCTCCTAGCGGTACAAGAGACCCAGTACTTC.

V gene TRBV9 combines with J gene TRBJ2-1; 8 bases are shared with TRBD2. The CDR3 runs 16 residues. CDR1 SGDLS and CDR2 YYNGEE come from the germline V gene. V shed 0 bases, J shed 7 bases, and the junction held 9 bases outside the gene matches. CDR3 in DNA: TGTGCCAGCAGCGTAGTCGTCGCGGGAGGTGGGAATGAGCAGTTCTTC. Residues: CASSVVVAGGGNEQFF.

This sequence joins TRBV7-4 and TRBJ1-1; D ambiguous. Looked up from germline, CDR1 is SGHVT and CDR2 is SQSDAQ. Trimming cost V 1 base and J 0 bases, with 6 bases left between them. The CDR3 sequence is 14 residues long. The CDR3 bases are TGTGCCAGCAGCTTAGGCTGCATGAACACTGAAGCTTTCTTT. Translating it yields CASSLGCMNTEAFF.

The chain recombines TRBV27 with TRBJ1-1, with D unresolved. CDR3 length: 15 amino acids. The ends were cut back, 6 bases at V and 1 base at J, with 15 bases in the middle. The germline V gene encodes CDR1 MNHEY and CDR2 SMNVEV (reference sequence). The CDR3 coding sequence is TGTGCCAGCAGCCCCCTTATATCGGGGAACACTGAAGCTTTCTTT. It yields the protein CASSPLISGNTEAFF.

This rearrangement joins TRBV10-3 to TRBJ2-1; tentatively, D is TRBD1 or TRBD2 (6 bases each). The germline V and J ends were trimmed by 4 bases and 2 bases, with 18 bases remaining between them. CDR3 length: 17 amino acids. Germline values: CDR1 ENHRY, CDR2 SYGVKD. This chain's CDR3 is CAISGSLTEGAYNEQFF. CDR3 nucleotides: TGTGCCATCAGTGGATCTTTGACGGAGGGGGCCTACAATGAGCAGTTCTTC.

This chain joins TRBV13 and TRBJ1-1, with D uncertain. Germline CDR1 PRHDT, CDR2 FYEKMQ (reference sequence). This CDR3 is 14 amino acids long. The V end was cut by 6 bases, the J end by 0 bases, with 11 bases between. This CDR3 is CASRGGGMNTEAFF. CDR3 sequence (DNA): TGTGCCAGCAGGGGAGGCGGGATGAACACTGAAGCTTTCTTT.

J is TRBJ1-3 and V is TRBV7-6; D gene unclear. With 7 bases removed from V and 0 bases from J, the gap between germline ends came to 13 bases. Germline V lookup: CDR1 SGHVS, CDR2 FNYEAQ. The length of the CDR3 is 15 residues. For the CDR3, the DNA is TGTGCCAGCACCCCATCGGACCTCTCTGGAAACACCATATATTTT. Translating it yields CASTPSDLSGNTIYF.

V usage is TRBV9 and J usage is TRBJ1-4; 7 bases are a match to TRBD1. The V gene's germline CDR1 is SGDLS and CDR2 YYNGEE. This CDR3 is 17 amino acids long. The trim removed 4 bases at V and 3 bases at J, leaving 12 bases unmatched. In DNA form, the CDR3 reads TGTGCCAGCAGCCCCATCGACAGGGTTGGGGCTAATGAAAAACTGTTTTTT. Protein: CASSPIDRVGANEKLFF.

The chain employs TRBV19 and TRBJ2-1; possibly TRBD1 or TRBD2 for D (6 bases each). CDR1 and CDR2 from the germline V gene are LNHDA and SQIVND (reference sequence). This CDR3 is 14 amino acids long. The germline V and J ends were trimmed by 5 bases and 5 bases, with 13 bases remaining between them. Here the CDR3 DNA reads TGTGCCAGTAGTGAGGCGGGGACACACAATGAGCAGTTCTTC. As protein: CASSEAGTHNEQFF.

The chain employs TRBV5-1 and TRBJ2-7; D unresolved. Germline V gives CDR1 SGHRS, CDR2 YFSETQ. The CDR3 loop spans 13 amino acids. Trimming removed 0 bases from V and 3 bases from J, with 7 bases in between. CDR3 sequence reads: CASSLEPHYEQYF. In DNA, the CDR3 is TGCGCCAGCAGCTTGGAGCCCCACTACGAGCAGTACTTC.

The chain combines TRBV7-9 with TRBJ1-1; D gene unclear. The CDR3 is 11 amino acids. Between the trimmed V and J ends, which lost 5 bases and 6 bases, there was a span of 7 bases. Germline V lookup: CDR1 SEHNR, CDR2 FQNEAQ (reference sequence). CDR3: CASSPHPEAFF. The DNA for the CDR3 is TGTGCCAGCAGCCCCCACCCTGAAGCTTTCTTT.

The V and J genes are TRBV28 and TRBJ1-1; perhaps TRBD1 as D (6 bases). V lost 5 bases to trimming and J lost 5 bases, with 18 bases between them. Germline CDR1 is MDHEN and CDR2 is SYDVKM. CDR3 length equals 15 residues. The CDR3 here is CASSPSPGQKTEAFF. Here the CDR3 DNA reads TGTGCCAGCAGTCCCTCGCCTGGACAGAAGACTGAAGCTTTCTTT. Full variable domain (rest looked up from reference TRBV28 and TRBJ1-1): DVKVTQSSRYLVKRTGEKVFLECVQDMDHENMFWYRQDPGLGLRLIYFSYDVKMKEKGDIPEGYSVSREKKERFSLILESASTNQTSMYLCASSPSPGQKTEAFFGQGTRLTVV.

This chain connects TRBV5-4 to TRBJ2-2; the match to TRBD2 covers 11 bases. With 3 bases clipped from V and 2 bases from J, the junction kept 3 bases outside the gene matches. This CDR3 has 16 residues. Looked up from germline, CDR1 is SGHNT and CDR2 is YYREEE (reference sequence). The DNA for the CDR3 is TGTGCCAGCAGCTCGGGACTAGCGGAAAACACCGGGGAGCTGTTTTTT. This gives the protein CASSSGLAENTGELFF.

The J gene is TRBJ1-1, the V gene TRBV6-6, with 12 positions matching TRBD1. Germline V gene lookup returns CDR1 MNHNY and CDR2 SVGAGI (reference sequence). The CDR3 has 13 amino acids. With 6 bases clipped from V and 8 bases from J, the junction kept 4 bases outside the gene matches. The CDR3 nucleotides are TGTGCCAGCAGCTCCGGGACAGGGGGCGAAGCTTTCTTT. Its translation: CASSSGTGGEAFF.

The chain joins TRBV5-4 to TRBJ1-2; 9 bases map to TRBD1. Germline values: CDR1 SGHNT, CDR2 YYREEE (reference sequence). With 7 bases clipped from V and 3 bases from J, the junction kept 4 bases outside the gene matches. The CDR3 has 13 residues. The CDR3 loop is CASQTGGHYGYTF. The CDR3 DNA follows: TGTGCCAGCCAGACAGGGGGGCACTATGGCTACACCTTC.

The CDR3 DNA sequence: TGTGCCAGCACGGAGGACAGGGGGTTCTATGGCTACACCTTC. Translated: CASTEDRGFYGYTF. The chain joins TRBV6-8 to TRBJ1-2; 10 bases fit TRBD1. The CDR3 is made up of 14 amino acids. The germline V gene has CDR1 MNHGY and CDR2 SAAAGT. J was trimmed by 4 bases and V by 7 bases; bases with no gene match: 6.

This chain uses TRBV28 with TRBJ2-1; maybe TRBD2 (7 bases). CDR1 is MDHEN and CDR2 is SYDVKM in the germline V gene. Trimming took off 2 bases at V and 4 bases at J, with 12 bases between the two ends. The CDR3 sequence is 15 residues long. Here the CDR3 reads CASSLGGAVYNEQFF. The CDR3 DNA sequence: TGTGCCAGCAGTTTAGGGGGGGCGGTATACAATGAGCAGTTCTTC.

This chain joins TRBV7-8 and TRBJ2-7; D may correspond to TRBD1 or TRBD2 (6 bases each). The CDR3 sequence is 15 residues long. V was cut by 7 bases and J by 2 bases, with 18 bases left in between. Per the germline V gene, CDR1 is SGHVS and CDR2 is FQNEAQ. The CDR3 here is CASIKSGGGPYEQYF. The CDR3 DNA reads TGTGCCAGCATAAAAAGCGGAGGGGGGCCCTACGAGCAGTACTTC.

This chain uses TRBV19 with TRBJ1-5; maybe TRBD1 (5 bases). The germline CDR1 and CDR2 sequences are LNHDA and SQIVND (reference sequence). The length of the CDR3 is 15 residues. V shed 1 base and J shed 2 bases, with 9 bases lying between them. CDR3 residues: CASSIAGDGNQPQHF. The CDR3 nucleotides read TGTGCCAGTAGTATAGCGGGGGATGGCAATCAGCCCCAGCATTTT.

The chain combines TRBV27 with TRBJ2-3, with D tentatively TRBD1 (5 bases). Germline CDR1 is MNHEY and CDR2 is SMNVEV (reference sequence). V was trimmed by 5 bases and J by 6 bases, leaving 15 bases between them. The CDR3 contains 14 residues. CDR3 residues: CASSPLGLGDTQYF. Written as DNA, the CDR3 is TGTGCCAGCAGTCCGTTGGGGCTTGGGGATACGCAGTATTTT.